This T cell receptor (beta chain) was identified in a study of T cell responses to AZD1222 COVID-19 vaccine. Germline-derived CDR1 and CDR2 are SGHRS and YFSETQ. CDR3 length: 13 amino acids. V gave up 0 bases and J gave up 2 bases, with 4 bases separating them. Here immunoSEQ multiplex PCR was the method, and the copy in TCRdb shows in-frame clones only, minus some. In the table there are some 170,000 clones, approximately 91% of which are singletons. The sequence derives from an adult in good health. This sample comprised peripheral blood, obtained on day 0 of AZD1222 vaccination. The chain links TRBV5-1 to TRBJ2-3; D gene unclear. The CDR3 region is CASSLAPTDTQYF. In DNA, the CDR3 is TGCGCCAGCAGCTTGGCCCCCACAGATACGCAGTATTTT.